The 4 T cell receptor beta chains below come from one sample, sequenced in a study of OX40 agonist ivuxolimab in advanced cancers. Repertoires were generated with immunoSEQ multiplex PCR, while TCRdb's copy carries only in-frame clones and drops some. The table lists 55,000 to 65,000 clones, 70% to 90% of them singletons. The material sequenced was CD4+ or CD8+ T cells sorted from blood, taken in a trial of the OX40 agonist ivuxolimab. The source of these receptors is an adult with an advanced solid tumor such as melanoma, head and neck, liver or kidney cancer.

The chain carries TRBV4-1 and TRBJ2-4; D gene unclear. Germline CDR1 reads MGHRA; CDR2 reads YSYEKL. The V gene lost 1 base and the J gene lost 0 bases, with 10 bases spanning the gap. This CDR3 contains 16 residues. The CDR3 DNA sequence: TGCGCCAGCAGCCAAGCGAATCCCTCAGCCAAAAACATTCAGTACTTC. This gives the protein CASSQANPSAKNIQYF.

The chain links TRBV7-2 to TRBJ1-3; no clear D. The V end was cut by 5 bases, the J end by 0 bases, with 2 bases between. This CDR3 spans 12 amino acids. Germline CDR1 is SGHTA and CDR2 is FQGNSA. CDR3 DNA sequence: TGTGCCAGCAGCCTCTCTGGAAACACCATATATTTT. Translation gives CASSLSGNTIYF.

CDR3 nucleotide sequence: TGTGCCAGCAGTTACACTCCACAGGGAACCGGGGAGCTGTTTTTT. This translates into CASSYTPQGTGELFF. The genes are TRBV6-5 and TRBJ2-2; D is possibly TRBD1 (6 bases). CDR1 is MNHEY and CDR2 is SVGAGI in the germline V gene. The CDR3 runs 15 residues. Trimming pared 2 bases from V and 5 bases from J, leaving 12 bases between.

The chain has TRBV19 and TRBJ1-5; D may be TRBD1 (6 bases). The V gene lost 5 bases and the J gene lost 0 bases, with 14 bases spanning the gap. The CDR3 runs 16 residues. The V gene's germline CDR1 is LNHDA and CDR2 SQIVND (reference sequence). The DNA of the CDR3 is TGTGCCAGTAGTGATGGACAGCGGCTTAGCAATCAGCCCCAGCATTTT. As protein: CASSDGQRLSNQPQHF. The complete variable domain, with remaining parts taken from reference TRBV19 and TRBJ1-5, reads DGGITQSPKYLFRKEGQNVTLSCEQNLNHDAMYWYRQDPGQGLRLIYYSQIVNDFQKGDIAEGYSVSREKKESFPLTVTSAQKNPTAFYLCASSDGQRLSNQPQHFGDGTRLSIL.